Shown below are 5 T cell receptor beta chains from a single sample sequenced in a study of blood T cell repertoires in COVID-19. Using immunoSEQ multiplex PCR, the repertoire was profiled, and TCRdb retains in-frame clones only, with some absent. This table has 150,000 or so clones, more than 70% appearing once. The sequenced material came from PBMCs or T cells enriched from blood (not recorded which). These receptors were obtained from a man aged 35 to 55 who had recovered from COVID-19.

The chain carries TRBV7-3 and TRBJ1-1; D gene unclear. CDR3 length: 15 residues. V lost 1 base and J 6 bases, leaving 15 bases between the germline ends. Germline V gives CDR1 SGHTA, CDR2 FQGTGA. The CDR3 sequence is CASSLIGQPSSEAFF. DNA of the CDR3: TGTGCCAGCAGCTTAATTGGGCAGCCCAGTTCTGAAGCTTTCTTT.

The rearrangement joins TRBV2 to TRBJ1-2, with D hard to call. In germline, CDR1 is SNHLY, CDR2 FYNNEI. V lost 8 bases and J lost 6, with 13 bases in between. The CDR3 runs 12 residues. The CDR3, as DNA: TGTGCCAGCCAACGTGGCGGAGATGGCTACACCTTC. It translates to CASQRGGDGYTF.

V and J are TRBV24-1 and TRBJ2-1, with TRBD2 matching 14 bases. Germline V lookup: CDR1 KGHDR, CDR2 SFDVKD. This CDR3 has 14 residues. J lost 7 bases, V lost 9 bases, and 4 bases had no gene match. CDR3 sequence: CATATSGGVNEQFF. The CDR3 DNA follows: TGTGCCACCGCGACTAGCGGGGGGGTTAATGAGCAGTTCTTC.

J is TRBJ2-3 and V is TRBV30; 8 nucleotides match TRBD2. Germline V gives CDR1 GTSNPN, CDR2 SVGIG (reference sequence). J lost 2 bases, V lost 5 bases, and 6 bases had no gene match. CDR3 length: 14 residues. In nucleotides, the CDR3 is TGTGCCTGGGGAAATAGCGGGGCCACAGATACGCAGTATTTT. It codes for CAWGNSGATDTQYF.

The chain employs TRBV5-4 and TRBJ2-5; D is perhaps TRBD2 (5 bases). CDR3 length: 13 amino acids. V dropped 1 base and J dropped 7 bases, with 11 bases sitting between them. Germline V gene data show CDR1 as SGHNT and CDR2 as YYREEE (reference sequence). The CDR3 region has the DNA TGTGCCAGCAGCTTGCCCGGCCGGGGGACCCAGTACTTC. Encoded protein: CASSLPGRGTQYF.